This TCR beta chain is from a study of T cell responses to AZD1222 COVID-19 vaccine (dated by TCRdb to the early 2020s). Describing the broader study: Because spike-specific TCR depth and breadth did not differ between the two schedules, AZD1222 recipients who got a second dose at roughly 4 weeks were pooled with those who got a second dose at roughly 12 weeks. A total of under 250 trial participants underwent TCR sequencing, of whom nearly 210 had received two doses of AZD1222 and around 25 had received two doses of the MenACWY control vaccine. Enrollment into the trials was organized by age into subgroups of 18-55, 56-69 and 70-plus years, and those subgroups contained 148, 28 and 57 TCR-sequenced participants, respectively. Summary of the overall study and its limitations: Vaccine-associated CD4 TCRs spanned the whole spike protein, with dominant responses in regions 160-218 and 743-854. Most participants were white British and females outnumbered males, and the authors suggested that clonal diversity may have been underestimated. Because no day 14 peak-response samples were available, the repertoires could be characterized only after the peak T cell response. Conclusions about previously exposed vaccinees were limited because only six AZD1222 recipients were SARS-CoV-2 seropositive at baseline. Reportedly, almost half of the unique spike-specific TCRs recognized epitopes lying outside the regions that are mutated in the B.1.351 and B.1.1.7 variants. A significant rise in spike-specific TCR breadth and depth was observed after two AZD1222 doses relative to day 0 and relative to MenACWY recipients. In the small 56-69-year group, the increase in depth fell short of significance, most likely because of low power.

The CDR3 regions of human TCRbeta chains were subjected to immunosequencing. In the original analysis: TCRs in the repertoires were compared against a reference library of SARS-CoV-2-specific TCRs that had been generated with the MIRA antigen-specificity platform. Breadth was defined as the fraction of unique TCRs that were SARS-CoV-2-associated, and depth was defined as the fraction of total T cells that were SARS-CoV-2-associated. Each spike-specific TCR was assigned to its reactive spike region and to a CD4 or CD8 class using the MIRA data. Log10-transformed breadth and depth values were compared by one-way ANOVA with Sidak's multiple comparisons tests. TCRdb retrieved this table from immuneACCESS and kept in-frame rearrangements only. Not all clones are present; in checked studies, unresolved V genes account for under half, and no reason is known for the remainder. The V and J calls and the clone size are those of that table, but D and trimming were determined from the DNA. This sample is represented by some 130,000 clones; roughly 82% of them were singletons. The ten top clones hold roughly 4.3% of the sample.

Concerning this clone itself: No antigen is known for it. Base quality data are lacking; no much larger clone is found one base away.

The sample's time point label is to be understood as: baseline before first vaccination. Vaccinee samples came from UK trials COV001 and COV002, including a single-blind randomized controlled phase 2/3 trial of AZD1222 (ChAdOx1 nCoV-19) in healthy adults. For TCRbeta chain sequencing, PBMC samples from trial participants were taken at day 0 and at day 28 after the second dose. Cut back by 2 bases and 1 base, the V and J ends lie 14 bases apart. The CDR3, cysteine through phenylalanine, is 16 amino acids long. Only CDR3 DNA remains: 48 bases, in frame from the first base. The germline V gene (reference sequence) sets CDR1 to SEHNR and CDR2 to FQNEAQ.

Sequencing was performed on peripheral blood, taken on day 0 of AZD1222 vaccination. Recombination linked TRBV7-9 to TRBJ1-1, with TRBD1 perhaps the D gene, on 6 matching bases. The receptor was derived from an adult in good health. The DNA reads TGTGCCAGCAGCTTACCGGGGGAGGGACAGAACACTGAAGCTTTCTTT. This translates into CASSLPGEGQNTEAFF. With the portions outside the CDR3 filled from the reference TRBV7-9 and TRBJ1-1 genes, the complete variable region becomes DTGVSQNPRHKITKRGQNVTFRCDPISEHNRLYWYRQTLGQGPEFLTYFQNEAQLEKSRLLSDRFSAERPKGSFSTLEIQRTEQGDSAMYLCASSLPGEGQNTEAFFGQGTRLTVV.